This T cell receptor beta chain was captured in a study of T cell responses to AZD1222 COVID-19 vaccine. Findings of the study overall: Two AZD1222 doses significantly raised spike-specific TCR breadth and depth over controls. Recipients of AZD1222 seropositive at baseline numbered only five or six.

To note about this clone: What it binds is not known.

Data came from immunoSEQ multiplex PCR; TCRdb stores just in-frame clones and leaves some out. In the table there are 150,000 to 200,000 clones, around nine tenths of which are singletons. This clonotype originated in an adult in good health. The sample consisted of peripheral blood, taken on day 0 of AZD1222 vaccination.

DNA for the CDR3: TGTGCCAGCAGCACACCCAGCGGGACTAGCGGGAGGGCCGCGGAGACCCAGTACTTC. Protein sequence: CASSTPSGTSGRAAETQYF. The rearrangement joins TRBV28 to TRBJ2-5, with 16 bases identical to TRBD2. From germline, CDR1 is MDHEN and CDR2 SYDVKM. V shed 6 bases and J 5 bases; nucleotides not matched to a gene: 15. This CDR3 spans 19 amino acids.